The 21 T cell receptor beta chains reported below all come from one sample, sequenced in a study of beta chain features in type 1 diabetes. The sequenced template was cDNA made from the entire isolated RNA. TCRdb keeps only in-frame clones here, not all; method: immunoSEQ multiplex PCR. The table includes almost 350,000 clones, less than 10% detected once. Sample: central memory CD4+ T cells from blood. These receptors all stem from a woman under 30 in good health.

Only a few counts were recorded for this clone. This sequence joins TRBV7-9 and TRBJ2-7; either TRBD1 or TRBD2 may fit D (5 bases each). Trimming left V 5 bases short and J 1 base short, with 15 bases between. This CDR3 comprises 15 residues. The germline V gene has CDR1 SEHNR and CDR2 FQNEAQ (reference sequence). The CDR3 spells CASSPAVGLSYEQYF. CDR3 DNA sequence: TGTGCCAGCAGCCCAGCGGTGGGGCTTTCCTACGAGCAGTACTTC. Full variable domain (rest looked up from reference TRBV7-9 and TRBJ2-7): DTGVSQNPRHKITKRGQNVTFRCDPISEHNRLYWYRQTLGQGPEFLTYFQNEAQLEKSRLLSDRFSAERPKGSFSTLEIQRTEQGDSAMYLCASSPAVGLSYEQYFGPGTRLTVT.

This clone was recorded at least ten times. This chain connects TRBV10-3 to TRBJ2-6; D not certain. This CDR3 is built from 13 residues. V gave up 10 bases and J gave up 2 bases, with 9 bases separating them. Germline V gives CDR1 ENHRY, CDR2 SYGVKD. This CDR3 is CASALPGANVLTF. CDR3 bases: TGTGCCAGCGCACTCCCTGGGGCCAACGTCCTGACTTTC.

This clone was counted between two and nine times. This chain joins TRBV5-1 and TRBJ2-7; D is possibly TRBD1 (5 bases). Looked up from germline, CDR1 is SGHRS and CDR2 is YFSETQ. V lost 4 bases, J lost 12 bases, and 17 bases lay in between. The CDR3 is made up of 12 amino acids. The CDR3, as DNA: TGCGCCAGCAGCCCGAACCTACAGGTGATGTACTTC. It encodes CASSPNLQVMYF.

This clone turned up a few times. J is TRBJ1-1 and V is TRBV9; 7 nucleotides align to TRBD1. The junction had 4 bases not matched to a gene; V was cut back by 5 bases and J by 0 bases. The CDR3 runs 14 residues. From germline, CDR1 is SGDLS and CDR2 YYNGEE. The CDR3 is CASSQGQMNTEAFF. The CDR3 DNA reads as TGTGCCAGCAGTCAGGGACAGATGAACACTGAAGCTTTCTTT.

This clone occurred many times. The V call is TRBV7-2, the J call TRBJ2-4, with 7 positions matching TRBD2. The CDR3 covers 18 residues. CDR1 is SGHTA and CDR2 is FQGNSA in the germline V gene. V trimming: 2 bases; J trimming: 1 base; junction bases outside the gene matches: 11. CDR3 protein: CASSLLPSGIRAKNIQYF. DNA for the CDR3: TGTGCCAGCAGCTTATTACCCAGCGGGATCCGGGCCAAAAACATTCAGTACTTC.

J is TRBJ2-3 and V is TRBV11-2; D might be TRBD1 or TRBD2, each matching 5 bases. CDR3 length: 17 amino acids. Germline CDR1 is SGHAT and CDR2 is FQNNGV. Deletions cut 6 bases from V and 0 bases from J, with 19 bases between. Here the CDR3 DNA reads TGTGCCAGCAGACGACACGGGGCCTCATCTAGCACAGATACGCAGTATTTT. Translating it yields CASRRHGASSSTDTQYF.

Turning to this clone: The same CDR3 arises from other DNA sequences in this sample as well. This chain connects TRBV6-1 to TRBJ1-2; D call uncertain. The CDR3 covers 13 residues. Germline CDR1 MNHNS, CDR2 SASEGT. V was trimmed by 4 bases and J by 5 bases, leaving 11 bases between them. The CDR3 bases are TGTGCCAGCAGTGGAGGAACTGGGTATGGCTACACCTTC. Residues: CASSGGTGYGYTF.

In its sample, this clone was seen many times. The chain employs TRBV5-1 and TRBJ2-1, with 7 bases fitting TRBD1. The V and J ends lost 4 bases and 8 bases, in that order; junction bases with no gene match: 6. The CDR3 contains 13 residues. The germline gives CDR1 SGHRS, CDR2 YFSETQ. The chain's CDR3 is CASSHDRADEQFF. CDR3 coding DNA: TGCGCCAGCAGCCACGACAGGGCGGATGAGCAGTTCTTC.

This clone has more than one count but fewer than ten. The V call is TRBV10-3, the J call TRBJ2-5, with D tentatively TRBD1 or TRBD2 (5 bases each). The CDR3 loop spans 14 amino acids. The V gene's germline CDR1 is ENHRY and CDR2 SYGVKD. V was clipped by 4 bases and J by 5 bases, with 14 bases between them. CDR3: CAISGALGPETQYF. The DNA of the CDR3 is TGTGCCATCAGTGGGGCCCTGGGACCGGAGACCCAGTACTTC.

This clone was recorded a few times. The rearrangement uses TRBV28 and TRBJ2-1, with 9 bases fitting TRBD2. Germline V gene sequence: CDR1 MDHEN, CDR2 SYDVKM. This CDR3 has 16 residues. Trimming at V came to 4 bases and at J to 0 bases, leaving 4 bases not matched to a gene. This chain's CDR3 is CASSWSGRTSYNEQFF. The DNA of the CDR3 is TGTGCCAGCAGTTGGAGCGGGAGGACCTCCTACAATGAGCAGTTCTTC.

The chain uses TRBV7-8 and TRBJ1-1; D gene uncertain. There are 11 residues in the CDR3. V gave up 0 bases and J gave up 6 bases, with 2 bases separating them. Germline V gene data show CDR1 as SGHVS and CDR2 as FQNEAQ. The CDR3 sequence is CASSLASEAFF. CDR3 nucleotide sequence: TGTGCCAGCAGCTTAGCCTCTGAAGCTTTCTTT.

This clone has more than one count but fewer than ten. J is TRBJ2-3 and V is TRBV28; weak D call: TRBD2 (5 bases). The germline V gene has CDR1 MDHEN and CDR2 SYDVKM. CDR3 length: 13 residues. Trimming stripped 6 bases from V and 3 bases from J, with 10 bases between. CDR3 amino acids: CASSPPGTDTQYF. The CDR3 DNA reads TGTGCCAGCAGCCCCCCGGGGACAGATACGCAGTATTTT. Supplemented by reference TRBV28 and TRBJ2-3, the full variable domain reads DVKVTQSSRYLVKRTGEKVFLECVQDMDHENMFWYRQDPGLGLRLIYFSYDVKMKEKGDIPEGYSVSREKKERFSLILESASTNQTSMYLCASSPPGTDTQYFGPGTRLTVL.

This clone appeared a few times. The rearrangement joins TRBV11-1 to TRBJ2-7; D gene ambiguous. CDR1 is SGHAT and CDR2 is FQDESV in the germline V gene (reference sequence). The ends were cut back, 3 bases at V and 6 bases at J, with 12 bases in the middle. The CDR3 consists of 13 residues. The CDR3 DNA reads TGTGCCAGCAGCTTTCAGGCCCCCGGCGAGCAGTACTTC. Protein product: CASSFQAPGEQYF.

The chain recombines TRBV6-5 with TRBJ2-7, with D perhaps matching TRBD1 (6 bases). The ends were cut back, 2 bases at V and 2 bases at J, with 13 bases in the middle. Germline V CDR1 and CDR2: MNHEY, SVGAGI. The CDR3 is 15 residues long. The chain's CDR3 is CASSYLRQAAYEQYF. DNA for the CDR3: TGTGCCAGCAGTTACCTCCGACAGGCAGCCTACGAGCAGTACTTC.

This clone was seen a few times. The chain has TRBV29-1 and TRBJ2-7; 9 bases match TRBD1. This CDR3 contains 16 residues. From germline, CDR1 is SQVTM and CDR2 ANQGSEA. V shed 0 bases, J shed 4 bases, and the junction held 10 bases outside the gene matches. The CDR3 region is CSVEDRGLQGAYEQYF. In nucleotides, the CDR3 is TGCAGCGTTGAAGATCGAGGCCTACAGGGGGCTTACGAGCAGTACTTC.

This clone was counted between two and nine times. The J gene is TRBJ1-4, the V gene TRBV2; D remains ambiguous. The V gene's germline CDR1 is SNHLY and CDR2 FYNNEI. V lost 4 bases and J 2 bases, leaving 14 bases between the germline ends. The CDR3 runs 16 residues. CDR3 in amino acids: CASSASSFFTNEKLFF. CDR3 sequence (DNA): TGTGCCAGCAGTGCCTCTTCGTTCTTTACTAATGAAAAACTGTTTTTT.

At least ten counts were recorded for this clone. V gene TRBV7-9 combines with J gene TRBJ1-4; the D is unclear. CDR3 length equals 15 residues. CDR1 is SEHNR, CDR2 FQNEAQ, per germline (reference sequence). Trimming took 6 bases from V and 0 from J, leaving 11 bases between them. This chain's CDR3 is CASRQSFATNEKLFF. The CDR3 DNA reads TGTGCCAGCAGGCAGAGTTTTGCAACTAATGAAAAACTGTTTTTT.

This clone has just a few counts. This chain joins TRBV28 and TRBJ1-2; unclear D gene. The CDR3 is 12 amino acids. Trimming left V 5 bases short and J 5 bases short, with 9 bases between. The germline gives CDR1 MDHEN, CDR2 SYDVKM. The CDR3 reads CASSKREYGYTF. The CDR3 DNA sequence: TGTGCCAGCAGTAAAAGGGAGTATGGCTACACCTTC.

This clone appeared a few times. The chain links TRBV5-1 to TRBJ2-5; D may be TRBD2 (6 bases). V gave up 4 bases and J gave up 2 bases, with 9 bases separating them. The CDR3 runs to 13 residues. Germline V gives CDR1 SGHRS, CDR2 YFSETQ. The CDR3 reads CASSPGVQETQYF. CDR3 sequence (DNA): TGCGCCAGCAGCCCGGGGGTTCAAGAGACCCAGTACTTC.

A few counts support this clone. Other nucleotide sequences from this sample produce the same CDR3. J is TRBJ1-5 and V is TRBV19; the match to TRBD1 covers 7 bases. This CDR3 is built from 13 residues. V dropped 4 bases and J dropped 4; count of bases not matched to a gene: 1. Germline V gene lookup returns CDR1 LNHDA and CDR2 SQIVND (reference sequence). This CDR3 reads CASSTQGNQPQHF. The CDR3 coding sequence is TGTGCCAGTAGTACACAGGGGAATCAGCCCCAGCATTTT.

The chain links TRBV7-6 to TRBJ2-1; D may be TRBD1 or TRBD2 (5 bases each). Germline CDR1 and CDR2: SGHVS and FNYEAQ. V lost 3 bases and J lost 8, with 20 bases in between. The CDR3 loop spans 16 amino acids. CDR3 in amino acids: CASSFYPGTRLHEQFF. As DNA, the CDR3 is TGTGCCAGCAGCTTCTACCCCGGGACCCGATTGCATGAGCAGTTCTTC.